Each of the 2 T cell receptor beta chains below was sequenced from the same sample in a study of vaccination effects on CD4 cells after COVID-19. Produced via immunoSEQ multiplex PCR; TCRdb's table is partial and in-frame only. The sample carries 20,000 to 25,000 clones, less than 85% recorded once. Antigens for these TCRs are unknown. Sequencing was preceded by expansion of antigen-specific CD4+ T cells with viral peptide pools in the ViraFEST assay. Cultured cells yielded isolated CD4+ T cells after 10 days. Two doses of BNT162b2 or mRNA-1273 vaccine were administered to participants. The specimen comprised CD4+ T cells from PBMCs cultured with HCoV-229E spike peptides, sampled after COVID-19 vaccination. The receptors stem from a human donor who received a COVID-19 vaccine.

The chain joins TRBV6-6 to TRBJ1-2, with D uncertain. This CDR3 is 14 amino acids long. CDR1 MNHNY and CDR2 SVGAGI come from the germline V gene (reference sequence). V shed 2 bases and J shed 2 bases, with 9 bases lying between them. CDR3 residues: CASSYDPWNYGYTF. The CDR3 DNA follows: TGTGCCAGCAGTTACGATCCCTGGAACTATGGCTACACCTTC.

This clone came up once. The V call is TRBV11-2, the J call TRBJ2-5, with TRBD1 identical over 9 bases. CDR3 length: 16 residues. V lost 5 bases and J lost 5; bases outside the gene matches: 12. Germline-derived CDR1 and CDR2 are SGHAT and FQNNGV. The DNA of the CDR3 is TGTGCCAGCAGCGGCCGTACAGGGGGCGCAGGGGAGACCCAGTACTTC. It yields the protein CASSGRTGGAGETQYF.